This T cell receptor beta chain was captured by sequencing in a study of blood T cell repertoires in COVID-19. Study summary: Sites across the United States, Italy and Spain contributed samples from acute and convalescent COVID-19. T cells, B-cell-depleted T cells, or PBMCs provided the cDNA or gDNA that served as material.

The CDR3 has 16 amino acids. J lost 4 bases, V lost 4 bases, and 7 bases had no gene match. Germline V gives CDR1 MGHRA, CDR2 YSYEKL. Methods used by the authors: The authors estimated nucleated cell counts from reference gene primer amplification. The data were produced by immunoSEQ multiplex PCR, yet TCRdb's version contains in-frame clones alone and is incomplete. V, J and clone size are taken as reported in that table, and D and trimming were inferred from the DNA itself. The sample consists of 200,000 to 250,000 clones, around 80% of them appearing once. Material: peripheral blood. The sequence was obtained from a woman aged 70-85 years with acute or convalescent COVID-19. The chain couples TRBV4-1 to TRBJ2-5, with 12 bases identical to TRBD2. The CDR3 loop reads CASSRLLAGGLETQYF. CDR3 bases: TGCGCCAGCAGCCGCCTTCTAGCGGGGGGGTTAGAGACCCAGTACTTC.